This T cell receptor beta chain was documented in a study of circulating CD8 cells and anti-PD-1 response in melanoma. The QIAseq Immune Repertoire TCR panel built the libraries from roughly 15 ng of total RNA. TCRdb itself ran the reads through MiXCR, one entry per CDR3 protein. The sample includes 2,000 or so distinct CDR3 sequences, 6% to 8% of them seen just once. Regarding the study as a whole: The cohort mixed treatment-naive and previously treated patients.

This CDR3 contains 15 residues. V lost 2 bases and J 0 bases, leaving 9 bases between the germline ends. Germline assignment: CDR1 LNHDA and CDR2 SQIVND (reference sequence). Four subsets defined by PD-1 and/or TIGIT were sorted from live CD3+CD8+TCRalphabeta+ cells. This clonotype occurred a few times. As yet, its antigen is unknown. The rearrangement links TRBV19 to TRBJ2-3; D is unclear. The TCR was taken from a human donor with melanoma. Sequenced material: CD8+ T cells from PBMCs, taken at baseline or after one month of anti-PD-1 therapy (not recorded which). This chain's CDR3 is CASSISPASTDTQYF. The CDR3 DNA reads TGTGCCAGTAGTATATCCCCAGCTAGCACAGATACGCAGTATTTT.